The 9 T cell receptor beta chains below come from one sample, sequenced in a study of CD8 T cells in Susac syndrome. Reverse transcription of about 0.5 to 1 ug RNA used random hexamers. Each CDR3 protein gets one entry after TCRdb re-called the immunoSEQ multiplex PCR reads with MiXCR. This sample has about 180,000 distinct CDR3 sequences; just under 95% occur once, and the top ten carry more than 0.08%. Sequencing was done on a sample of CD4+ T cells from PBMCs. The receptors shown here come from a human donor with Susac syndrome.

This chain uses TRBV20-1 with TRBJ1-1; TRBD1 agrees at 12 bases. The junction had 12 bases not matched to a gene; V was cut back by 5 bases and J by 5 bases. Germline V gene sequence: CDR1 DFQATT, CDR2 SNEGSKA (reference sequence). The length of the CDR3 is 16 residues. This CDR3 reads CSAPPGQGARGTEAFF. Written as DNA, the CDR3 is TGCAGTGCTCCTCCGGGACAGGGGGCGAGGGGGACTGAAGCTTTCTTT.

The V call is TRBV5-1, the J call TRBJ2-1, with 8 positions matching TRBD2. The CDR3 contains 15 residues. CDR1 and CDR2 from the germline V gene are SGHRS and YFSETQ. J lost 7 bases, V lost 0 bases, and 6 bases had no gene match. The CDR3 reads CASSLDGTSLNEQFF. The CDR3, as DNA: TGCGCCAGCAGCTTGGACGGGACTAGTCTAAATGAGCAGTTCTTC.

This sequence joins TRBV28 and TRBJ1-5; 10 nucleotides line up with TRBD1. The CDR3 spans 15 residues. V lost 2 bases and J lost 3; bases outside the gene matches: 1. Germline assignment: CDR1 MDHEN and CDR2 SYDVKM. The CDR3 DNA is TGTGCCAGCAGTTTAGGGACAGGGGTCAATCAGCCCCAGCATTTT. This encodes CASSLGTGVNQPQHF.

The V call is TRBV7-2, the J call TRBJ1-1; 9 bases match TRBD1. There are 14 residues in the CDR3. Germline CDR1 and CDR2: SGHTA and FQGNSA. J was trimmed by 4 bases and V by 1 base; bases with no gene match: 1. The CDR3: CASSLEGQGTEAFF. Here the CDR3 DNA reads TGTGCCAGCAGCTTAGAGGGACAGGGCACTGAAGCTTTCTTT. Based on the CDR3 plus reference TRBV7-2 and TRBJ1-1, the full variable domain is GAGVSQSPSNKVTEKGKDVELRCDPISGHTALYWYRQSLGQGLEFLIYFQGNSAPDKSGLPSDRFSAERTGGSVSTLTIQRTQQEDSAVYLCASSLEGQGTEAFFGQGTRLTVV.

The chain joins TRBV7-9 to TRBJ2-1; D is possibly TRBD1 or TRBD2 (6 bases each). The length of the CDR3 is 18 residues. V lost 5 bases and J 4 bases, leaving 24 bases between the germline ends. The germline V gene encodes CDR1 SEHNR and CDR2 FQNEAQ (reference sequence). DNA of the CDR3: TGTGCCAGCAGCATACATTGGGGGGCGATCCCTTCTTACAATGAGCAGTTCTTC. Translating it yields CASSIHWGAIPSYNEQFF.

The gene calls are TRBV6-2 or TRBV6-3 and TRBJ2-5; D perhaps matches TRBD2 (6 bases). This CDR3 is built from 16 residues. Per the germline V gene, CDR1 is MNHEY and CDR2 is SVGEGT. Trimming took off 4 bases at V and 0 bases at J, with 15 bases between the two ends. The CDR3 region is CASSSGLANYQETQYF. The CDR3 region has the DNA TGTGCCAGCAGTTCGGGGCTAGCGAACTACCAAGAGACCCAGTACTTC.

The CDR3 coding sequence is TGTGCCAGCAGCCCTTTGGGGACGCAGTATTTT. Its translation: CASSPLGTQYF. This rearrangement joins TRBV7-2 to TRBJ2-3; D is unclear. CDR1 and CDR2 (germline): SGHTA, FQGNSA. The CDR3 is 11 residues long. The ends were cut back, 5 bases at V and 9 bases at J, with 9 bases in the middle. Drawing the rest from reference TRBV7-2 and TRBJ2-3, the complete variable domain is GAGVSQSPSNKVTEKGKDVELRCDPISGHTALYWYRQSLGQGLEFLIYFQGNSAPDKSGLPSDRFSAERTGGSVSTLTIQRTQQEDSAVYLCASSPLGTQYFGPGTRLTVL.

This chain joins TRBV5-4 and TRBJ2-7; possible D gene TRBD2, 5 bases. Germline loops: CDR1 SGHNT, CDR2 YYREEE (reference sequence). Trimming took 4 bases from V and 6 from J, leaving 20 bases between them. CDR3 length equals 15 residues. The CDR3 spells CASSRGGPGISEQYF. The CDR3 region has the DNA TGTGCCAGCAGCCGTGGAGGACCCGGGATTAGCGAGCAGTACTTC.

This rearrangement joins TRBV19 to TRBJ2-7; possibly TRBD1 for D (6 bases). The germline gives CDR1 LNHDA, CDR2 SQIVND (reference sequence). Trimming took off 9 bases at V and 3 bases at J, with 15 bases between the two ends. This CDR3 spans 13 amino acids. CDR3 bases: TGTGCCAGCCGGGACACGGAGTACTACGAGCAGTACTTC. It is translated as CASRDTEYYEQYF.